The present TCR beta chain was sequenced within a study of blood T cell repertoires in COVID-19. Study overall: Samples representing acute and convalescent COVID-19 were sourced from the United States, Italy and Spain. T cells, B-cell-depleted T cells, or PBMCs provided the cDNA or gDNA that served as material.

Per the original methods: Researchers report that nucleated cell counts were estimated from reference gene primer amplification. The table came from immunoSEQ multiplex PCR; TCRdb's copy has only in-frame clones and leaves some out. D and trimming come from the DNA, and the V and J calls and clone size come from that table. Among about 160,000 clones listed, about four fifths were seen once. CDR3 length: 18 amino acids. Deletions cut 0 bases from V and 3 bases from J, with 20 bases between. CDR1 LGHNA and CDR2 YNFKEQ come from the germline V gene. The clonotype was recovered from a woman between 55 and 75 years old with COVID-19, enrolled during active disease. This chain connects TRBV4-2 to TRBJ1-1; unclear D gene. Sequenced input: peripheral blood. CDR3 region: CASSQDMGLRRGDTEAFF. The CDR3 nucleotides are TGTGCCAGCAGCCAAGATATGGGCCTCAGGCGGGGTGACACTGAAGCTTTCTTT.